Only a few counts were recorded for the clone carrying this T cell receptor (beta chain). Antigen unknown. Because the CDR3 is missing its conserved closing phenylalanine or tryptophan, this is likely a read error. The source of the sample is a study of regulatory T cells in long-lasting Graves disease. Findings and limits, study-wide: Persistent disease samples used TRBV28, TRBJ1-2 and TRBJ2-5 preferentially. Newly diagnosed patients had higher TCR diversity than persistent Graves' patients did.

Building the TCR beta libraries relied on iRepertoire HTBI primers, and CDR3 regions underwent Arm-PCR. TCRdb re-called the multiplex PCR reads with MiXCR, one entry per CDR3 protein. The repertoire has 400,000 to 500,000 distinct CDR3 sequences, around 20% of them found once; the top ten carry about 8.3%. Time point denoted: persistent/refractory GD, antithyroid drugs over 5 years with positive TRAb. The TCR library was made from RNA extracted from PBMCs. The patient group derived from an endocrinology department in Xi'an, China. CDR3 size: 14 residues. Losses at the gene ends were 9 bases for V and 2 bases for J; bases not matched to a gene: 4.

The sample in question was peripheral blood mononuclear cells (PBMCs), obtained when the disease was refractory, from a patient treated with antithyroid drugs. The chain joins TRBV12-3 or TRBV12-4 to TRBJ1-6; 7 bases map to TRBD1. The receptor's source is a female donor with Graves disease. The CDR3 coding sequence is TGTGCCAGACGACAGGGAACCTATAATTCACCCCTCCACTTG. Translated, it gives CARRQGTYNSPLHL.